The present entry profiles one T cell receptor beta chain with its context. Germline loops: CDR1 LNHDA, CDR2 SQIVND (reference sequence). The CDR3 sequence is 14 residues long. Germline trimming cut 4 bases from V and 9 bases from J; bases unmatched to any gene: 5. Assay used: immunoSEQ multiplex PCR; TCRdb lists only in-frame clones, some missing. This sample yields 14,000 to 15,000 clones, of which roughly 71% are seen a single time; around 30% belongs to the top ten. This entry belongs to a study of T cells after somatic rescue of genetic block. Sample: peripheral blood mononuclear cells (PBMCs). This clonotype was obtained from a man younger than 30. This rearrangement joins TRBV19 to TRBJ1-5; 11 positions agree with TRBD1. The chain's CDR3 is CASSRTGGMGPQHF. The CDR3 bases are TGTGCCAGTAGTAGGACAGGGGGCATGGGGCCCCAGCATTTT.